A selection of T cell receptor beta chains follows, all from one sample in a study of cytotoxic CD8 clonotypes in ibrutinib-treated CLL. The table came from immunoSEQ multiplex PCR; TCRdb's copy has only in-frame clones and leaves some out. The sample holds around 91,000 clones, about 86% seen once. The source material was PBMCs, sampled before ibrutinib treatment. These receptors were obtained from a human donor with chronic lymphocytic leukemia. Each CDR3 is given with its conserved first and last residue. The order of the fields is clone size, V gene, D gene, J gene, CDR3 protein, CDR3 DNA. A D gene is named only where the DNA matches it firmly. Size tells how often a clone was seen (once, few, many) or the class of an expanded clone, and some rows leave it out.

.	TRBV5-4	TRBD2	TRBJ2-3	CASSLTLAGAADTQYF	TGTGCCAGCAGCTTGACGTTAGCGGGAGCGGCAGATACGCAGTATTTT
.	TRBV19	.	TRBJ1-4	CASSIVSGAGEKLFF	TGTGCCAGTAGTATCGTCTCAGGGGCTGGGGAAAAACTGTTTTTT
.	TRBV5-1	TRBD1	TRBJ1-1	CASSPGQPEAFF	TGCGCCAGCAGCCCGGGACAGCCCGAAGCTTTCTTT
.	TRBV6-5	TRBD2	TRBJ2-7	CASSYYAGGPSYEQYF	TGTGCCAGCAGTTACTACGCGGGAGGGCCCTCCTACGAGCAGTACTTC
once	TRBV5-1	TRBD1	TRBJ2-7	CASSSGQGDEQYF	TGCGCCAGCAGCTCTGGACAGGGAGACGAGCAGTACTTC
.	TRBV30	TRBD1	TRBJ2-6	CACQQGALSGANVLTF	TGTGCCTGTCAACAGGGGGCCTTATCTGGGGCCAACGTCCTGACTTTC
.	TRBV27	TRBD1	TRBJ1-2	CASSTRQGGSHGYTF	TGTGCCAGCAGTACCCGACAGGGAGGTAGCCATGGCTACACCTTC
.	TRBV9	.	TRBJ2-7	CASSGLMSGEQYF	TGTGCCAGCAGCGGGCTAATGTCGGGTGAGCAGTACTTC
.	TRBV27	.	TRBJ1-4	CASSFTPMDEKLFF	TGTGCCAGCAGTTTTACCCCGATGGATGAAAAACTGTTTTTT
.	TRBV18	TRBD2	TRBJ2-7	CASSSSGSRDEQYF	TGTGCCAGCTCATCTAGCGGTTCGCGGGACGAGCAGTACTTC
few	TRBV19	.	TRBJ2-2	CASSWTTNTGELFF	TGTGCCAGCTCCTGGACCACGAACACCGGGGAGCTGTTTTTT
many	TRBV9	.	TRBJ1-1	CASSSRDGQLNTEAFF	TGTGCCAGCAGCTCCCGGGACGGACAACTGAACACTGAAGCTTTCTTT
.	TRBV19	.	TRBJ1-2	CASSRRAHYGYTF	TGTGCCAGTAGTAGGCGCGCTCACTATGGCTACACCTTC
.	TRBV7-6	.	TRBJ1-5	CASSLMSGYDQPQHF	TGTGCCAGCAGCTTAATGTCAGGGTATGATCAGCCCCAGCATTTT
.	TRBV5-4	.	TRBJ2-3	CASSLMGLAITDTQYF	TGTGCCAGCAGCTTGATGGGGCTAGCGATCACAGATACGCAGTATTTT
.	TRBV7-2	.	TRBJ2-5	CASSFARTQETQYF	TGTGCCAGCAGTTTCGCCAGGACCCAAGAGACCCAGTACTTC